The present T cell receptor (beta chain) was sequenced within a study of metastatic and nonmetastatic thyroid tumors. Regarding the study as a whole: Reported TCR beta diversity, measured in blood and tumor, was significantly higher for malignant thyroid tumors than for benign nodules.

In this sample, this clone turned up a few times. The antigen remains undetermined. TCRdb re-called clones via MiXCR from the PCR reads. The repertoire includes around 19,000 clones, roughly 38% of them detected once, and 29% sits in the top ten. All patients reached thyroid surgery having received no treatment beforehand. Germline trimming cut 0 bases from V and 0 bases from J; bases unmatched to any gene: 3. Germline CDR1 reads MRHNA; CDR2 reads SNTAGT. The CDR3 length is 18 residues. The sample was tumor tissue. The chain links TRBV6-4 to TRBJ2-6; 9 nucleotides align to TRBD1. The sequence derives from a female donor with papillary thyroid cancer or a benign thyroid nodule (not recorded which). Some clones in this sample may be carry-over from other donors' samples. CDR3 DNA sequence: TGTGCCAGCAGTGACTCGGACAGGGGCCTCTCTGGGGCCAACGTCCTGACTTTC. Residues: CASSDSDRGLSGANVLTF.